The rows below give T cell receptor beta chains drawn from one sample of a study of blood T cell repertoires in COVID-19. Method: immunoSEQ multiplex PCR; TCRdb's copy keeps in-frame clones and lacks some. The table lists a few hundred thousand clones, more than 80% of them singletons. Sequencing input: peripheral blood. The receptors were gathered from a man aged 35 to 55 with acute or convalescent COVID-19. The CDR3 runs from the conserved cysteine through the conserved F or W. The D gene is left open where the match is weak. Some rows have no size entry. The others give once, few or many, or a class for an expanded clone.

CDR3: CASSYRTGGYTF
DNA: TGTGCCAGCAGTTACAGAACAGGTGGCTACACCTTC
V: TRBV6-5
J: TRBJ1-2
D: .
size: .

CDR3: CASSLDGTSTDTQYF
DNA: TGCGCCAGCAGCTTGGACGGGACTAGCACAGATACGCAGTATTTT
V: TRBV5-1
J: TRBJ2-3
D: .
size: .

CDR3: CATNMGTGEGYTF
DNA: TGTGCCACCAATATGGGCACAGGGGAAGGCTACACCTTC
V: TRBV19
J: TRBJ1-2
D: TRBD1
size: .

CDR3: CASNAGLAGRDEQFF
DNA: TGTGCCAGCAACGCCGGACTAGCGGGGAGGGATGAGCAGTTCTTC
V: TRBV9
J: TRBJ2-1
D: TRBD2
size: .

CDR3: CASRTGQANSCTF
DNA: TGTGCCAGCAGAACCGGACAGGCCAACAGCTGCACCTTC
V: TRBV5-4
J: TRBJ1-2
D: TRBD1
size: once

CDR3: CATSRDYGQGATEAFF
DNA: TGTGCCACCAGCAGAGATTACGGACAGGGGGCCACTGAAGCTTTCTTT
V: TRBV15
J: TRBJ1-1
D: TRBD1
size: .

CDR3: CASSLSRGDNEQYF
DNA: TGTGCCAGCAGCTTAAGCAGGGGGGACAACGAGCAGTACTTC
V: TRBV7-9
J: TRBJ2-7
D: .
size: .

CDR3: CASTPWDRGQEGYTF
DNA: TGTGCCAGCACCCCTTGGGACAGGGGGCAAGAAGGCTACACCTTC
V: TRBV6-5
J: TRBJ1-2
D: TRBD1
size: .

CDR3: CATRLAGGTDTQYF
DNA: TGTGCCACCCGACTAGCGGGGGGCACAGATACGCAGTATTTT
V: TRBV10-3
J: TRBJ2-3
D: TRBD2
size: .

CDR3: CSVASSGIAEQYF
DNA: TGCAGCGTGGCCTCGAGCGGCATCGCTGAGCAGTACTTC
V: TRBV29-1
J: TRBJ2-7
D: .
size: once

CDR3: CASQRGRATDTQYF
DNA: TGTGCCAGCCAAAGGGGGAGGGCCACAGATACGCAGTATTTT
V: TRBV27
J: TRBJ2-3
D: .
size: .

CDR3: CASSSQGGGRVSSYNEQFF
DNA: TGTGCCAGCAGCTCACAGGGTGGCGGGCGGGTTAGCTCCTACAATGAGCAGTTCTTC
V: TRBV7-9
J: TRBJ2-1
D: .
size: .

CDR3: CASSFNRGTYEQYF
DNA: TGCGCCAGCAGCTTTAACAGGGGCACCTACGAGCAGTACTTC
V: TRBV5-1
J: TRBJ2-7
D: TRBD1
size: .

CDR3: CSVAGRNTGELFF
DNA: TGCAGCGTTGCGGGGAGGAACACCGGGGAGCTGTTTTTT
V: TRBV29-1
J: TRBJ2-2
D: .
size: .

CDR3: CATSRTGPTEAFF
DNA: TGTGCCACCTCGCGGACAGGGCCCACTGAAGCTTTCTTT
V: TRBV10-3
J: TRBJ1-1
D: TRBD1
size: once

CDR3: CASRFSPQDEQYF
DNA: TGTGCCAGCAGATTTAGTCCGCAGGACGAGCAGTACTTC
V: TRBV28
J: TRBJ2-7
D: .
size: .

CDR3: CASRIVEGGTEAFF
DNA: TGTGCCAGCAGAATAGTTGAAGGAGGCACTGAAGCTTTCTTT
V: TRBV6-5
J: TRBJ1-1
D: .
size: .